This TCR beta chain came from a study of blood T cell repertoires in COVID-19. Across the study: Spain, Italy and the United States supplied samples that represented acute and convalescent COVID-19. From T cells, B-cell-depleted T cells, or PBMCs came the material, which was cDNA or gDNA.

Germline V gene sequence: CDR1 SGHVS, CDR2 FNYEAQ. This CDR3 contains 15 residues. Trimming pared 5 bases from V and 4 bases from J, leaving 12 bases between. The Seattle patients, enrolled during active infection, were followed longitudinally. Source study methods: For nucleated cells, counts were estimated from reference gene primer amplification. Some clones are missing from TCRdb's copy, which holds only in-frame ones; the method was immunoSEQ multiplex PCR. Clone size and V and J calls were adopted from that table, with D and trimming inferred from the DNA. The table includes about 230,000 clones, 75% to 85% detected once.

Sequenced sample: peripheral blood. The sequence was obtained from a woman aged 30 to 39 with COVID-19, enrolled during active disease. The J gene is TRBJ2-6, the V gene TRBV7-6; D might be TRBD2 (5 bases). The CDR3 sequence: CASSRSGIGANVLTF. In DNA form, the CDR3 reads TGTGCCAGCAGCCGTTCGGGGATCGGGGCCAACGTCCTGACTTTC.